This TCR beta chain was found in a study of T cells in Graves' hyperthyroidism and ophthalmopathy (dated by TCRdb to about 2019). Regarding the complete study: Peripheral blood samples were taken at the time of initial diagnosis, prior to any treatment. To identify distinguishing TCR V-J signatures, a discovery cohort of about 100 patients was used, comprising 40 to 45 with Graves' ophthalmopathy and roughly 60 with stable Graves' hyperthyroidism. Whether ophthalmopathy could be predicted prospectively was tested in an independent validation cohort made up of 18 to 20 hyperthyroidism patients plus 17 patients who later progressed to ophthalmopathy. The approximately 95 discovery patients were divided at random into training and test sets in a 7:3 ratio. Thyroid tissue and blood T-cell repertoires from several Graves' hyperthyroidism patients were also compared in the study. Following sampling, methimazole starting at 30 mg daily was given to hyperthyroidism patients, and high-dose intravenous methylprednisolone was given to ophthalmopathy patients. According to the paper, TCR Vbeta CDR3 sequencing was carried out on over 130 peripheral blood samples, which came from 40 to 45 ophthalmopathy, 80 or so hyperthyroidism and approximately 17 progressor patients.

In the germline V gene, CDR1 corresponds to SGHTA and CDR2 to FQGNSA. V drops 2 bases and J drops 5 bases, leaving 6 bases in between. CDR3 length: 12 amino acids, cysteine to phenylalanine. CDR3 DNA is the only sequence kept; it has 36 bases, read in frame from the first base. Amplification of TCR beta CDR3 regions was carried out from RNA transcripts. A first-round RT-PCR of the TCR CDR3 used the HTBI primer set with the Qiagen OneStep RT-PCR kit. Libraries were constructed in a second round of multiplex PCR, after which size selection and purification were carried out. Paired-end sequencing of the libraries was performed with 100 bp reads on an Illumina HiSeq2000. As for the authors' bioinformatics: Raw data were processed with SOAPnuke, discarding reads with adapters, uncalled bases, mean Phred below 15, or no exact constant-primer or identifier match. High-quality paired reads were merged with COPE v1.2.5, and unique nucleotide sequences were defined as clonotypes. MiTCR v1.1 was used to align the clonotypes against IMGT TRBV, TRBD and TRBJ reference segments. Analysis was restricted to V-J combinations with a frequency above 0.0001, which covered roughly 99% of repertoires. A TCS score was defined as the ratio of F50 (clonal expansion) to E x V (chaos), with BLOSUM62-based TCRdist applied between CDR3 peptides within each V-J. Welch's t-statistics and random forest reduced around 520 V-J features to roughly 13, which were used in a naive Bayes classifier (R e1071). The public reads were reprocessed in TCRdb via fastp at Q25 and MiXCR, keeping in-frame beta chains. A single entry per CDR3 protein holds the most common genes and DNA from its merged rows. The V and J calls reflect TCRdb's pipeline rather than the authors' work. The sample data list a few hundred thousand distinct CDR3 sequences, and roughly 12% of these were observed just once. Less than 25% of the sample comes from the top ten.

What the work shows at the level of the full study, not this receptor alone: In validation, the model predicted progression to ophthalmopathy a median of roughly 6.2 months before onset, with around 70% sensitivity and nearly 75% specificity. Ophthalmopathy was separated from stable hyperthyroidism by a 13 V-J signature model, with just over 85% sensitivity and about 81% specificity obtained in cross-validation and 80%/75% obtained in testing. No statistical method was used to fix the sample size in advance, and group allocation was not hidden from the investigators. Blood samples also contained most of the expanded thyroid clonotypes (frequency above 0.001), which suggests that blood repertoires may reflect thyroid immune responses.

A note on this clonotype: Its specific antigen is unknown. No base quality information exists; no much larger clone differs at one position.

Hyperthyroidism patients were newly diagnosed, had a disease duration of under 2 months, and were aged 18 to 65 years. Exclusion was applied to patients with uncontrolled infections, other autoimmune diseases, pregnancy or lactation. Diagnoses were based on clinical symptoms, serum thyroxine and TRAb, thyroid ultrasound and orbital computed tomography. Blood from progressor patients was drawn when they were first diagnosed with hyperthyroidism, before any ophthalmopathy symptoms appeared. Ficoll-Paque density gradient centrifugation was used to isolate PBMCs from 8 to 10 ml of fresh peripheral blood. Progressor patients were initially diagnosed with Graves' hyperthyroidism and developed ophthalmopathy during follow-up. Total RNA was extracted using Trizol reagent, and RNA quality was assessed on an Agilent 2100 Bioanalyzer.

The sequenced sample consisted of blood. The receptor's source is a man aged 25 to 40 with Graves' hyperthyroidism that later progressed to Graves' ophthalmopathy. The V and J genes are TRBV7-2 and TRBJ2-5, with the D gene call left open. The DNA sequence is given as TGTGCCAGCAGCTTAATGAGCGAGACCCAGTACTTC. The encoded protein is CASSLMSETQYF.